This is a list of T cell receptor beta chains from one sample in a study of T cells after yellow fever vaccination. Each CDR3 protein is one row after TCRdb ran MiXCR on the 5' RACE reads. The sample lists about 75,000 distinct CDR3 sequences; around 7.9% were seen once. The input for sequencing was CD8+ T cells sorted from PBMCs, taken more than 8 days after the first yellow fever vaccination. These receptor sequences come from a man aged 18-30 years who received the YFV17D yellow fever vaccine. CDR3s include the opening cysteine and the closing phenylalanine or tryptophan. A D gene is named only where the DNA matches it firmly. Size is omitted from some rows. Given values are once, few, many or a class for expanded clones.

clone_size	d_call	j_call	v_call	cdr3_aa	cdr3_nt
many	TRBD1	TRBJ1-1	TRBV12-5	CASGTGQTNTEAFF	TGTGCTAGTGGTACGGGACAGACTAACACTGAAGCTTTCTTT
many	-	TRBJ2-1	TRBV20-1	CSAKGYNNEQFF	TGCAGTGCTAAGGGGTACAACAATGAGCAGTTCTTC
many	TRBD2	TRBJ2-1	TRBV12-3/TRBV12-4	CASSLALAGGPFEQFF	TGTGCCAGCAGTTTAGCTTTAGCGGGGGGGCCATTTGAGCAGTTCTTC
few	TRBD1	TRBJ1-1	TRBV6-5	CASRIQGLKTEAFF	TGTGCCAGCAGAATACAGGGGCTGAAGACTGAAGCTTTCTTT
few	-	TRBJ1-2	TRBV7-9	CASSHGTSTLGGYTF	TGTGCCAGCAGCCACGGGACGTCGACCCTGGGTGGCTACACCTTC
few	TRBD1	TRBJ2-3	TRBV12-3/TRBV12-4	CASSRPGQGFVADTQYF	TGTGCCAGCAGCAGGCCGGGACAGGGGTTTGTCGCAGATACGCAGTATTTT
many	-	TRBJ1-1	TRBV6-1	CASSDRASTEAFF	TGTGCCAGCAGTGACCGGGCAAGCACTGAAGCTTTCTTT
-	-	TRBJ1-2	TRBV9	CASSVGDFGRDGYTF	TGTGCCAGCAGCGTAGGGGACTTCGGGCGTGATGGCTACACCTTC
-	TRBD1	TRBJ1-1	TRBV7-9	CAIETGMNTEAFF	TGTGCCATCGAGACAGGGATGAACACTGAAGCTTTCTTT
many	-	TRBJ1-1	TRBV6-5	CASSYGGQTEAFF	TGTGCCAGCAGTTACGGGGGGCAGACTGAAGCTTTCTTT
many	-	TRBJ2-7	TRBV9	CASSGIQGESYEQYF	TGTGCCAGCAGCGGTATACAGGGTGAGTCCTACGAGCAGTACTTC
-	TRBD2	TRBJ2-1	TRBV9	CASSVVGLAYNEQFF	TGTGCCAGCAGCGTAGTGGGACTAGCCTACAATGAGCAGTTCTTC
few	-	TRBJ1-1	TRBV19	CASSIPRGKAFF	TGTGCCAGTAGTATCCCCAGGGGAAAAGCTTTCTTT
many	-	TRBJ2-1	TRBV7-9	CASSSDVRHSYNEQFF	TGTGCCAGCAGCTCCGATGTGCGTCACTCCTACAATGAGCAGTTCTTC
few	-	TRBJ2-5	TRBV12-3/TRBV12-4	CASRRSSGHQETQYF	TGTGCCAGCAGGCGTTCGTCCGGACACCAAGAGACCCAGTACTTC
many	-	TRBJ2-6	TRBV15	CATSPSGANVLTF	TGTGCCACCAGCCCTTCTGGGGCCAACGTCCTGACTTTC
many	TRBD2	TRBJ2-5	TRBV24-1	CATSDGLAGDEETQYF	TGTGCCACCAGTGACGGACTAGCGGGGGACGAAGAGACCCAGTACTTC
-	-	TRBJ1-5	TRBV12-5	CASGLMDQPQHF	TGTGCTAGTGGTTTGATGGATCAGCCCCAGCATTTT
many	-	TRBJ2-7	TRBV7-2	CASSLGTPYSSYEQYF	TGTGCCAGCAGCTTAGGGACTCCCTATAGCTCCTACGAGCAGTACTTC
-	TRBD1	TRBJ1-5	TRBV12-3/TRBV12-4	CASSDSDRGLNQPQHF	TGTGCCAGCAGCGACTCGGACAGGGGGTTGAATCAGCCCCAGCATTTT
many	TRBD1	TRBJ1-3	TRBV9	CASSEGAGPSGNTIYF	TGTGCCAGCAGCGAGGGGGCAGGCCCCTCTGGAAACACCATATATTTT
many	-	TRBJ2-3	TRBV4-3	CASSQDFTLSAATDTQYF	TGCGCCAGCAGCCAAGATTTTACCCTAAGCGCGGCGACAGATACGCAGTATTTT
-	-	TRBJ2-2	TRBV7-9	CASSLNSPAGELFF	TGTGCCAGCAGCTTAAATTCGCCTGCCGGGGAGCTGTTTTTT